The clone carrying this T cell receptor beta chain was seen a handful of times. Its antigen is unknown. The data stem from a study of cytomegalovirus exposure and HLA in healthy donors. Study results and limitations: HLA alleles showed associations with around 15,000 TCR beta sequences in a later analysis, at a 0.05 false discovery rate. TCR beta V- and J-gene trimming was later associated with a missense DCLRE1C variant. It is likely that the observed cluster of highly shared sequence variants was a sequencing artifact. The authors later found most CMV-associated TCR beta chains appeared HLA-restricted.

This CDR3 contains 15 residues. After removal of 4 bases from V and 4 bases from J, the junction contained 7 bases not matched to a gene. Germline CDR1 and CDR2: SGHTA and FQGNSA. With 60 Vbeta and 13 Jbeta primers, the PCR was carried out. This table comes from immunoSEQ multiplex PCR, and its TCRdb copy is limited to in-frame clones, with some not included. Of 130,000 to 150,000 clones listed, about 78% are singletons. Source material: PBMCs. V usage is TRBV7-2 and J usage is TRBJ1-2, with TRBD1 matching 9 bases. The receptor was isolated from a man aged 40-55 years in good health and CMV-seropositive. CDR3 loop: CASSWGTGTSYGYTF. The CDR3 DNA follows: TGTGCCAGCAGCTGGGGGACAGGGACTTCCTATGGCTACACCTTC.